This T cell receptor beta chain emerged from a study of blood T cell repertoires in COVID-19. Study-level information: The samples span acute and convalescent COVID-19 from the United States, Italy and Spain.

The CDR3 extends over 12 amino acids. V lost 6 bases to trimming and J lost 8 bases, with 11 bases between them. CDR1 is MNHNY, CDR2 SVGAGI, per germline (reference sequence). TCRdb keeps only in-frame clones here, not all; method: immunoSEQ multiplex PCR. The repertoire holds approximately 240,000 clones, with approximately 79% as singletons. The sequence derives from a woman aged 80 or older with active or convalescent COVID-19. V gene TRBV6-6 combines with J gene TRBJ2-1, with D possibly TRBD2 on 5 matching bases. Sequenced input: peripheral blood. The CDR3 DNA reads as TGTGCCAGCAGCCGGAGGTGGGATGAGCAGTTCTTC. This gives the protein CASSRRWDEQFF.